The present T cell receptor (beta chain) was sequenced within a study of cytomegalovirus exposure and HLA in healthy donors (dated by TCRdb to 2015 to 2018). About the investigation overall: In an earlier analysis of about 560 of the donors, less than 350 Gb of sequence data and 100 million or so unique TCR beta sequences from about 190 million T cells were reported. Using immunosequencing, the study profiled T cell repertoires from around 670 subjects and related those repertoires to cytomegalovirus serostatus. The study combined high-throughput TCR immunosequencing, statistical association of individual TCRs with disease status, and machine learning to predict cytomegalovirus infection status. The study aimed to test whether cataloging public T cell receptors could reveal signatures of past pathogen exposure. All discovery cohort repertoires had been generated using a single sequencing platform. Donor age, sex, ethnicity and CMV serostatus were compiled alongside the repertoire data. Genome-wide SNP genotypes for about 65% of the roughly 700 donors were used in a later genetic analysis, which treated that subset as a discovery cohort. The genetic ancestry cluster associated with self-reported Caucasian donors included 65% to 90% of the approximately 400 genotyped donors. About 300 gigabases of sequencing data and approximately 84 million unique TCR sequences were included in an early release covering about 620 HLA-typed donors. Typing coverage varied by locus: 629-630 donors for A, B, C, DRB1 and DQB1; roughly 560 for DQA1; about 600 for DPA1; roughly 450 for DPB1. A later analysis re-examined previously published TCR beta repertoires from around 670 donors and added high-resolution HLA genotyping to investigate patterns of TCR occurrence. Because of strong linkage in the cohort, a handful of DR-DQ haplotypes were treated as single units for association and clustering. An earlier analysis of around 640 of the donors used high-throughput TCR beta sequencing to judge whether each TCR beta V gene segment behaved as functional or pseudogenic. A separate validation cohort of 100 to 150 different subjects was used in addition to the roughly 720-subject first cohort. In the later analysis, no new phenotypic data were used to find candidate immune exposures; instead, reliance was placed on TCR beta sequences and their occurrence across donors. HLA typing included class I and class II loci at four-digit resolution. Among 300 to 450 genotyped donors of the cohort, an average of around 240,000 unique TCR beta nucleotide sequences were sequenced per donor, roughly 20% of them non-productive. Overall results and qualifications from the work: Linkage disequilibrium might explain the correlated functional status among segregating V segments, but an unknown experimental factor could not be excluded. Because HLA typing was missing for some donors at each locus, association tests included only the typed subset. In vitro tests confirmed that a few of the cytomegalovirus-associated TCR beta chains recognize cytomegalovirus antigens. The study listed 150 to 200 TCR beta chains as associated with cytomegalovirus. Compared with equally common non-associated chains, HLA-associated TCR beta chains in a later analysis were more clonally expanded and had lower generation probabilities. The authors suggested that the approach could potentially be extended to other disease states and immunological phenotypes. Most TCR sequences were observed very rarely across donors, whereas some public TCRs were present in many individuals. Most CMV-associated TCR beta chains appeared to be HLA-restricted in a later analysis, and the HLA associations seemed to be driven largely by CMV exposure. A later analysis associated some 17,000 TCR beta sequences with specific HLA alleles at a false discovery rate of 0.05. In an earlier analysis of about 600 of the donors, most TCR beta V segments appeared in productive rearrangements about 87% or about 30% of the time, broadly matching IMGT annotations. Some IMGT-functional V segments, including TRBV6-2 and TRBV6-3, could not be distinguished by the 87-base-pair reads and were therefore excluded. Presence/absence analyses assumed roughly uniform sequencing depth across donors, an assumption that may not hold. The sequencing pipeline was judged likely to have produced a cluster of highly shared sequence variants as a technical artifact. According to a later analysis, TCR association rates differed among HLA loci, with DRB1 alleles showing the most associated TCRs and HLA-C alleles showing the fewest. A later analysis reported that several top co-occurrence clusters appeared linked to parvovirus B19, influenza, CMV and Epstein-Barr virus. Because counts were too low, about 18 rarely observed V segments, including chromosome 9 orphons, were excluded from the earlier analysis of 587 of the donors. A further reported finding was that TCR beta sequences accurately predicted the HLA-A and HLA-B alleles for most subjects in the first cohort. For the cohort, immune exposure information was limited to CMV serostatus. The cohort was sequenced for TCR beta chains only, and without alpha or paired-chain data the features that could be detected were limited. An association between a missense DCLRE1C variant and V-gene and J-gene trimming of TCR beta chains was found in a later genetic analysis and replicated in an independent cohort. A later genetic analysis reported fewer N-insertions in productive TCRs among donors in an Asian-associated ancestry cluster than the 666-donor mean. In both the original and validation cohorts, the classifier was reported to diagnose cytomegalovirus status with high specificity and sensitivity. When HLA alleles, especially DR and DQ, strongly co-occurred, attributing TCR associations to individual alleles was difficult.

The cohort was made up of about 670 healthy bone marrow donors. Cohort members were all nominally healthy when sampled, although unrecorded immune exposures were likely present. The donor tested CMV seronegative and was one of the 352 seronegative cohort members. Every donor gave a peripheral blood sample, and the peripheral blood mononuclear cells from that sample were used for TCR beta sequencing. The Qiagen DNeasy Blood Extraction Kit was used to extract genomic DNA from the blood cell samples. The library was obtained by the immunoSEQ multiplex PCR assay. The multiplex PCR relied on a mix of 60 forward primers for TCR Vbeta segments and 13 reverse primers for TCR Jbeta segments. The CDR3 region of rearranged TCR beta genes was amplified from genomic DNA with a multiplex PCR assay. The Illumina HiSeq System was used to sequence the amplified TCR beta libraries as 87-base-pair reads. In the paper's pipeline: In a later analysis, tens of millions of unique TCR beta chains were counted across the roughly 670 repertoires, and approximately 11 million of these chains were shared by at least two donors. To remove PCR and sequencing errors, raw reads were error-corrected and collapsed into unique sequences using a nearest-neighbor algorithm that merged closely related sequences. Alignment of CDR3 sequences to IMGT reference sequences was used to assign V, D and J gene segments. Each retained sequence needed at least a six-nucleotide match to both a V gene segment and a J gene segment. Rearrangements were called productive when the CDR3 lacked stop codons and stayed in frame with V and J; all others were non-productive. CDR3 was defined according to IMGT convention as the region running from the second conserved V-encoded cysteine to the conserved J-encoded phenylalanine. Sequences without an unambiguous match to a single V gene segment were excluded from the earlier analysis of approximately 600 of the donors. An earlier analysis of around 600 of the donors classified V segments as functional when productive rearrangements were above 56.7% and as segregating when the standard deviation between donors was above 5%. A statistical classification framework was built to diagnose cytomegalovirus status from the catalog of TCR beta chain sequences. In a later analysis, TCR nucleotide sequences were compared against IMGT/GENE-DB human TR gene sequences so that V and J genes could be assigned. A later analysis assigned CDR3 sequences and most-parsimonious VDJ recombination scenarios with the TCRdist pipeline. In a later analysis, every TCR beta chain was defined by the combination of its CDR3 amino acid sequence and its V-gene family, and reads without a unique V-gene family were dropped. To address suspected cross-contamination and a sequencing artifact, a later analysis removed under 600 highly shared, low-generation-probability nucleotide sequences. In a later analysis, a clonal expansion index was calculated for each public chain from normalized within-repertoire ranks of inferred template counts. Generation probabilities in a later analysis came from a VDJ recombination model fitted to out-of-frame rearrangements, and those results were checked against IGoR. Hypergeometric tests were used in a later analysis to score TCR-TCR, TCR-HLA and TCR-CMV co-occurrence, with a repertoire-size bias correction applied to the TCR pairs. False discovery rates were estimated in a later analysis by permuting HLA or CMV assignments 20 times. A later analysis grouped co-occurring TCRs with DBSCAN, adding TCRdist sequence similarity when clustering within HLA-allele-positive subsets. Repertoires with fewer than 30,000 or more than 120,000 public chains, plus five repertoires with anomalous nucleotide sharing, were excluded from co-occurrence clustering. This immuneACCESS table, as held by TCRdb, lists in-frame sequences with V and J called but not all clones. Of the missing ones, under half trace to an unresolved V gene in checked studies; the others have no known cause. The V and J calls and clone size come from that table; D and trimming were worked out from the DNA. This sample has roughly 250,000 clones in its table, and around 65% of those were observed once. About 2.1% of the sample is taken by the ten largest.

Trimming leaves V shorter by 6 bases and J shorter by 0 bases, with the junction holding 9 bases beyond the gene matches. Taken from the germline V gene, the CDR1 and CDR2 loops are KGHSH and LQKENI. The CDR3 holds 18 amino acids from the cysteine to the phenylalanine. Only the CDR3 DNA is retained, 54 bases long and in frame from the first base. Points on this clone: What this receptor recognizes is not known. Base quality data are lacking; no much larger clone is found one base away.

The sequence is built from TRBV18 and TRBJ2-6, with 9 bases in between that match TRBD1. The clonotype was recovered from a female donor in good health and CMV-seronegative. Specimen: PBMCs. The DNA sequence is as follows: TGTGCCAGCTCGCCAACCGGGACAGGGATCTCTGGGGCCAACGTCCTGACTTTC. It codes for CASSPTGTGISGANVLTF.